This T cell receptor (beta chain) was obtained from a study of cytomegalovirus exposure and HLA in healthy donors. Amplification used 60 Vbeta primers and 13 Jbeta primers. Method: immunoSEQ multiplex PCR; TCRdb's copy keeps in-frame clones and lacks some. This sample has about 160,000 clones, with roughly 76% found just once. There are 13 residues in the CDR3. Germline CDR1 is SGHRS and CDR2 is YFSETQ. The V and J ends lost 4 bases and 7 bases, in that order; junction bases with no gene match: 6. This clonotype was sampled from a woman aged 45 to 65 in good health and CMV-seronegative. This chain links TRBV5-1 with TRBJ1-1, with 8 bases identical to TRBD1. Sequenced input: PBMCs. The CDR3 DNA reads as TGCGCCAGCAGCAAGGACAGGGCGGTTGAAGCTTTCTTT. Its translation: CASSKDRAVEAFF.